This TCR beta chain was recorded in a study of T cell clones after liver transplantation. The wider study: A pre-transplant mixed lymphocyte reaction with TCRbeta sequencing defined graft-donor-reactive clones followed in post-transplant blood.

Per germline, CDR1 SGHNT and CDR2 YENEEA. The ends were cut back, 2 bases at V and 6 bases at J, with 4 bases in the middle. The CDR3 is 12 residues long. Repertoires were generated with immunoSEQ multiplex PCR, while TCRdb's copy carries only in-frame clones and drops some. The sample yields tens of thousands of clones, 84% seen once. The TCR sequence derives from a human patient who received a liver transplant. Some T cells may be provided by the graft donor. The chain uses TRBV11-3 and TRBJ2-2; D remains ambiguous. This sample comprised CD4+ T cells from blood, obtained about 50 months after liver transplant. CDR3 protein: CASSLWPGELFF. In nucleotides, the CDR3 is TGTGCCAGCAGCTTATGGCCCGGGGAGCTGTTTTTT.